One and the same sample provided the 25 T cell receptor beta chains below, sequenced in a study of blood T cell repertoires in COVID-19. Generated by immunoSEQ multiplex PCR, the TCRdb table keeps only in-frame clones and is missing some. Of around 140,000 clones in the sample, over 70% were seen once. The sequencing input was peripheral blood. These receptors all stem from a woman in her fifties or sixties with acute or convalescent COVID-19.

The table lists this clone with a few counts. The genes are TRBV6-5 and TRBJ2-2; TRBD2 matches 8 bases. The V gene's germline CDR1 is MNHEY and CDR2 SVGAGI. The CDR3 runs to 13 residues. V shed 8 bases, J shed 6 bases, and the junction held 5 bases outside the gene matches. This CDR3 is CASERGRAGELFF. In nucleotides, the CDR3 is TGTGCCAGCGAGCGGGGGCGGGCCGGGGAGCTGTTTTTT.

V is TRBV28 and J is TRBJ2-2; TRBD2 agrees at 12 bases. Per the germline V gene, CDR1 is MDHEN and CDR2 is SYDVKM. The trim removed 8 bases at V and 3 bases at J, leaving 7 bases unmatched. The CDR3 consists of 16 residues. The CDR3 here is CASLGLAGIYTGELFF. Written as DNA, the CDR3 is TGTGCCAGCCTAGGACTAGCGGGAATCTACACCGGGGAGCTGTTTTTT.

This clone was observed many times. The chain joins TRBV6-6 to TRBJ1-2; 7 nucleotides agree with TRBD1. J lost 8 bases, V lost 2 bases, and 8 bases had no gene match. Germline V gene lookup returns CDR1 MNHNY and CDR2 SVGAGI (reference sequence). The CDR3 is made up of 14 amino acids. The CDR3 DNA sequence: TGTGCCAGCAGTTACCCCCTTTACAGGGGCGGCTACACCTTC. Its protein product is CASSYPLYRGGYTF.

This chain's CDR3 is CASSFFSNQPQHF. CDR3 nucleotide sequence: TGTGCCAGCAGTTTCTTCTCCAATCAGCCCCAGCATTTT. The chain is built from TRBV27 and TRBJ1-5; D uncertain. Trimming pared 3 bases from V and 3 bases from J, leaving 6 bases between. Germline V gene sequence: CDR1 MNHEY, CDR2 SMNVEV (reference sequence). The CDR3 extends over 13 amino acids.

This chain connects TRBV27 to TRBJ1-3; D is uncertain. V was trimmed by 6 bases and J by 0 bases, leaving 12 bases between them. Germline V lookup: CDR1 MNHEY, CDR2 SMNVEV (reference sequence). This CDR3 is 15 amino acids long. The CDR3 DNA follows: TGTGCCAGCAGCCGCAGGTTCCACTCTGGAAACACCATATATTTT. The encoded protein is CASSRRFHSGNTIYF.

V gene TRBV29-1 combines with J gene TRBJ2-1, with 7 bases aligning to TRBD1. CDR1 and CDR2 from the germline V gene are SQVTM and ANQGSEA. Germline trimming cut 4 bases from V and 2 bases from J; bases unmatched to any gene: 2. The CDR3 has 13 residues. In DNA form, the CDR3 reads TGCAGCGTTGGAGGGGGCCCCTACAATGAGCAGTTCTTC. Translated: CSVGGGPYNEQFF.

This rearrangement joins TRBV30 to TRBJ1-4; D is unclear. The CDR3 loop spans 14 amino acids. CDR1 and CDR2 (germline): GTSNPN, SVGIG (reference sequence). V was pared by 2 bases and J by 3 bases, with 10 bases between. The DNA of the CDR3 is TGTGCCTGGAGTACCACAGCGGCTAATGAAAAACTGTTTTTT. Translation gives CAWSTTAANEKLFF.

The CDR3 protein is CAWSDHGLYGYTF. The CDR3 DNA sequence: TGTGCCTGGAGTGACCACGGACTATATGGCTACACCTTC. The chain carries TRBV30 and TRBJ1-2; D is unresolved. The CDR3 contains 13 residues. From germline, CDR1 is GTSNPN and CDR2 SVGIG (reference sequence). Trimming pared 1 base from V and 5 bases from J, leaving 11 bases between.

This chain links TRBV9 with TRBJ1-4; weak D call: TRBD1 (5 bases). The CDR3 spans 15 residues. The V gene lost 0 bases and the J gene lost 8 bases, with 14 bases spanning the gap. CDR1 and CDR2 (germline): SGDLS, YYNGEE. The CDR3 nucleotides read TGTGCCAGCAGCGTAGGTGGCAGGGAAGGCGAAAAACTGTTTTTT. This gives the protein CASSVGGREGEKLFF.

The CDR3 bases are TGCGCCAGCAGCTTGGTAGATCTTACAGGGGGTGCCTACGAGCAGTACTTC. The encoded protein is CASSLVDLTGGAYEQYF. The chain is built from TRBV5-1 and TRBJ2-7; 8 bases map to TRBD1. The CDR3 has 17 amino acids. CDR1 is SGHRS, CDR2 YFSETQ, per germline. V lost 0 bases, J lost 2 bases, and 10 bases stayed unmatched.

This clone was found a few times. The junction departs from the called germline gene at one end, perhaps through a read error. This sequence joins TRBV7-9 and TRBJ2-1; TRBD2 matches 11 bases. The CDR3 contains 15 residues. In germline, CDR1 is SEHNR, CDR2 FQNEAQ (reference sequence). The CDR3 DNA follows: TGTGCCAGCAGATTAGACGGGACTAGCGGCAATGAGCAGTTCTTC. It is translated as CASRLDGTSGNEQFF.

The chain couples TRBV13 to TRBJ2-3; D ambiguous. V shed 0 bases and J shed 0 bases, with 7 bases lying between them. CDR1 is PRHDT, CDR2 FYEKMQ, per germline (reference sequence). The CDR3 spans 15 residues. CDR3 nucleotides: TGTGCCAGCAGCTTAGGACCCGCGAGCACAGATACGCAGTATTTT. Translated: CASSLGPASTDTQYF.

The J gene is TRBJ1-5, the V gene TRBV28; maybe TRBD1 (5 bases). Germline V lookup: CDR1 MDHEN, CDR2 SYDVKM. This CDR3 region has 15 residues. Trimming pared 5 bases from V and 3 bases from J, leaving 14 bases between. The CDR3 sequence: CASSQQDYTNQPQHF. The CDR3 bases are TGTGCCAGCAGTCAACAGGATTATACCAATCAGCCCCAGCATTTT.

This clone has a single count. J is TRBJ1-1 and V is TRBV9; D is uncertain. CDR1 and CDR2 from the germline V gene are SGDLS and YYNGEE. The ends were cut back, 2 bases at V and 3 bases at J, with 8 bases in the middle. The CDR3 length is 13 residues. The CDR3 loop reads CASSVSSHTEAFF. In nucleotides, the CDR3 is TGTGCCAGCAGCGTTTCGTCCCACACTGAAGCTTTCTTT.

The CDR3 is CASSLFDIGLAGNTDTQYF. The CDR3 coding sequence is TGTGCCAGCAGTTTATTCGACATCGGACTAGCGGGGAACACAGATACGCAGTATTTT. The chain has TRBV27 and TRBJ2-3; 12 bases are shared with TRBD2. The germline CDR1 and CDR2 sequences are MNHEY and SMNVEV (reference sequence). The CDR3 is 19 amino acids. V lost 1 base to trimming and J lost 2 bases; unmatched junction nucleotides: 10.

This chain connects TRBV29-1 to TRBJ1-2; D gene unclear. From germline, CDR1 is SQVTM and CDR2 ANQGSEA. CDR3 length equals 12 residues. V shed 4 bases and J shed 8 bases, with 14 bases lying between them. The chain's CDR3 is CSVGSGLRGYTF. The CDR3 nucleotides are TGCAGCGTTGGATCGGGTCTGAGGGGCTACACCTTC.

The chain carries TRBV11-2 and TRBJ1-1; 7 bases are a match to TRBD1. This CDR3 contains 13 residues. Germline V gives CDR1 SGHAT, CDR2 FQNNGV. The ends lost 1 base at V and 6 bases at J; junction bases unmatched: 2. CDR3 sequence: CASSLVGTAEAFF. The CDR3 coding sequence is TGTGCCAGCAGCTTAGTAGGGACAGCTGAAGCTTTCTTT.

In DNA, the CDR3 is TGTGCCATCAGTGAGACAGCAGCAACTAATGAAAAACTGTTTTTT. Amino acid sequence: CAISETAATNEKLFF. This chain joins TRBV10-3 and TRBJ1-4, with D unresolved. Germline CDR1 is ENHRY and CDR2 is SYGVKD. The CDR3 length is 15 residues. V lost 2 bases, J lost 0 bases, and 7 bases lay in between.

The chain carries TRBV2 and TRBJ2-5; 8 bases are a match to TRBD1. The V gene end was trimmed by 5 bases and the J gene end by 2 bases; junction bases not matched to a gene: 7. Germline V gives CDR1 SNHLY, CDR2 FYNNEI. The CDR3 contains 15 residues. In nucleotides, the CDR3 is TGTGCCAGCAGTCGCGACAGGGGCCAACAAGAGACCCAGTACTTC. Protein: CASSRDRGQQETQYF.

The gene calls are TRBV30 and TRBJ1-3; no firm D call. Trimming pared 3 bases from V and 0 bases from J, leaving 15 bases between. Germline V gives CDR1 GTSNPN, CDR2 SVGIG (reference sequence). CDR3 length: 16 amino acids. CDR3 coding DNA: TGTGCCTGGAGGTTCGGGAGAGCCGCCTCTGGAAACACCATATATTTT. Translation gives CAWRFGRAASGNTIYF. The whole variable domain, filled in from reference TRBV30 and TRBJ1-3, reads SQTIHQWPATLVQPVGSPLSLECTVEGTSNPNLYWYRQAAGRGLQLLFYSVGIGQISSEVPQNLSASRPQDRQFILSSKKLLLSDSGFYLCAWRFGRAASGNTIYFGEGSWLTVV.

The chain's CDR3 is CASSLASVGTVYGYTF. The DNA for the CDR3 is TGCGCCAGCAGCCTCGCATCTGTGGGGACAGTCTATGGCTACACCTTC. The chain combines TRBV5-1 with TRBJ1-2; 7 bases are a match to TRBD1. J lost 4 bases, V lost 4 bases, and 13 bases had no gene match. This CDR3 is built from 16 residues. From germline, CDR1 is SGHRS and CDR2 YFSETQ.

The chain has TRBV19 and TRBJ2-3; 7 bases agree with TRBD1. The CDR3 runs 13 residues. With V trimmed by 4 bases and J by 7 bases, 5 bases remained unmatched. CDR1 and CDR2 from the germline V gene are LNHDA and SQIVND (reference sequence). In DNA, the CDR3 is TGTGCCAGTAGTAGAGGACAGGTGAATACGCAGTATTTT. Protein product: CASSRGQVNTQYF.

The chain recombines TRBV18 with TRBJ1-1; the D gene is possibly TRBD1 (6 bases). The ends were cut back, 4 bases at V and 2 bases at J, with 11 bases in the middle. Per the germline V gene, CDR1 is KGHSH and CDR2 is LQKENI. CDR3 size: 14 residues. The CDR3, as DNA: TGTGCCAGCTCACTGGGACAACTAAACACTGAAGCTTTCTTT. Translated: CASSLGQLNTEAFF.

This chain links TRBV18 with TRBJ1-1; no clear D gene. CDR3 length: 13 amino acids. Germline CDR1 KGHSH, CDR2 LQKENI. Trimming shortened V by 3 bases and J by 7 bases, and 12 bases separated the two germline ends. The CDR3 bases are TGTGCCAGCTCACCGGGCGCACCCCTTGAAGCTTTCTTT. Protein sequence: CASSPGAPLEAFF.

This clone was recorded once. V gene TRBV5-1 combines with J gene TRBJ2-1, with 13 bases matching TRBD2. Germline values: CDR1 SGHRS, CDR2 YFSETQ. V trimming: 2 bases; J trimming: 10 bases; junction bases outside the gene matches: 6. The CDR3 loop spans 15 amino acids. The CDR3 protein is CASSFGTSGVQEQFF. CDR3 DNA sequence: TGCGCCAGCAGCTTTGGGACTAGCGGGGTGCAGGAGCAGTTCTTC.